The rows below give T cell receptor beta chains drawn from one sample of a study of T cell responses to AZD1222 COVID-19 vaccine. Sequencing was performed with immunoSEQ multiplex PCR; in TCRdb, only in-frame clones are kept and a portion is missing. Of roughly 150,000 clones detected, 92% appear once; the ten largest clones hold about 1.1%. The specimen comprised peripheral blood, sampled 28 days after the second AZD1222 dose. These receptors were collected from an adult who received the AZD1222 COVID-19 vaccine. The CDR3 runs from the conserved cysteine through the conserved F or W. The D gene is left open where the match is weak. Clone sizes are given selectively: once, few, many, or a class where the clone is expanded.

NA	NA	TRBJ1-4	TRBV5-6	TGTGCCAGCAGCCAGGTGGGCGACCCAGATGAAAAACTGTTTTTT	CASSQVGDPDEKLFF
TRBD2	NA	TRBJ2-3	TRBV2	TGTGCCAGCATTGTATCGGGGGGGCTTTCAGATACGCAGTATTTT	CASIVSGGLSDTQYF
NA	NA	TRBJ1-1	TRBV6-5	TGTGCCAGCAACCGGGACATCTACACTGAAGCTTTCTTT	CASNRDIYTEAFF
TRBD1	once	TRBJ1-2	TRBV6-2/TRBV6-3	TGTGCCAGCAGTCGACAGGGGGGAGACTATGGCTACACCTTC	CASSRQGGDYGYTF
NA	NA	TRBJ2-3	TRBV14	TGTGCCAGCAATGGGTTCAGCACAGATACGCAGTATTTT	CASNGFSTDTQYF
TRBD1	NA	TRBJ1-2	TRBV6-6	TGTGCCAGCAGTTGGGGGTCGGGACAGTTAAACTATGGCTACACCTTC	CASSWGSGQLNYGYTF
NA	once	TRBJ1-2	TRBV6-1	TGTGCCAGCAGTGAAGCCCCGGGACGGAGGGTGTTCACCTTC	CASSEAPGRRVFTF
NA	NA	TRBJ1-1	TRBV6-5	TGTGCCAGCAGTTATGAGGTTAACACTGAAGCTTTCTTT	CASSYEVNTEAFF
NA	NA	TRBJ2-5	TRBV5-6	TGTGCCAGCAGCTTAGGGGGGCGGGAGACCCAGTACTTC	CASSLGGRETQYF
NA	NA	TRBJ1-4	TRBV19	TGTGCCAGTAGTATCGTTGCAACTAATGAAAAACTGTTTTTT	CASSIVATNEKLFF
NA	once	TRBJ1-2	TRBV6-5	TGTGCCAGCAGTTACTCGCCAGGTGTCTATGGCTACACCTTC	CASSYSPGVYGYTF
NA	NA	TRBJ1-6	TRBV7-8	TGTGCCAGCAGCTTAGCCGGTTTCCAGGGTGAATCACCCCTCCACTTT	CASSLAGFQGESPLHF
NA	few	TRBJ1-1	TRBV19	TGTGCCAGTAGTATGTTACAGGGAAGAACTGAAGCTTTCTTT	CASSMLQGRTEAFF
TRBD1	NA	TRBJ1-5	TRBV3-1/TRBV3-2	TGTGCCAGCAGCCCCCGGACAGGGGGTAATCAGCCCCAGCATTTT	CASSPRTGGNQPQHF
NA	NA	TRBJ2-7	TRBV10-3	TGTGCCATCAGTGAGGTGCAGGGCCGAGAGTACGAGCAGTACTTC	CAISEVQGREYEQYF
TRBD1	NA	TRBJ2-1	TRBV4-2	TGTGCCAGCAGCCAACTCCGCCAGGGGGCAGGTTACAATGAGCAGTTCTTC	CASSQLRQGAGYNEQFF
NA	once	TRBJ2-3	TRBV4-1	TGCGCCAGCAGCCAAGATCCCAGTGATTTTACAGATACGCAGTATTTT	CASSQDPSDFTDTQYF
NA	NA	TRBJ1-2	TRBV6-1	TGTGCCAGCAGTGTTCACATCGGGGCAGGGGTCGGGTATGGCTACACCTTC	CASSVHIGAGVGYGYTF
TRBD1	NA	TRBJ2-2	TRBV9	TGTGCCAGCAGCGTAGCGGGACAGGGATGGGTCACCGGGGAGCTGTTTTTT	CASSVAGQGWVTGELFF
NA	NA	TRBJ1-3	TRBV6-2/TRBV6-3	TGTGCCAGCAGTTGGGGCGAAATTTTCGGAAACACCATATATTTT	CASSWGEIFGNTIYF
NA	NA	TRBJ1-1	TRBV10-3	TGTGCCATCAGTGAGGGGACATTGACTTTCTTT	CAISEGTLTFF
NA	NA	TRBJ1-2	TRBV6-5	TGTGCCAGCAGTTCCGGACGGGTTAACTATGGCTACACCTTC	CASSSGRVNYGYTF
NA	NA	TRBJ2-2	TRBV5-1	TGCGCCAGCAGCTTGGGGAACACCGGGGAGCTGTTTTTT	CASSLGNTGELFF